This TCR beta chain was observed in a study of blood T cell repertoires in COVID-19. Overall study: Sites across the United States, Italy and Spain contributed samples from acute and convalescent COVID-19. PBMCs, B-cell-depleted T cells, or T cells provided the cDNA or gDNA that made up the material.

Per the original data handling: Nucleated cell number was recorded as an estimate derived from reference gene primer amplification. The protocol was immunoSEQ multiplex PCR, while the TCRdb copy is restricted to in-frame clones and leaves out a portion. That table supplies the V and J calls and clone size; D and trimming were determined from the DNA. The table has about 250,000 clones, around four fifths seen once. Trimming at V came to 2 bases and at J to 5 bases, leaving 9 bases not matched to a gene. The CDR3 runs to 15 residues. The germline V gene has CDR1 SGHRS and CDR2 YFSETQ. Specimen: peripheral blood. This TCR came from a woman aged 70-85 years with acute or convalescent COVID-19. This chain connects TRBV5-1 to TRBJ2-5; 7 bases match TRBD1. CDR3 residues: CASSLTGAGSETQYF. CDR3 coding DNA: TGCGCCAGCAGCTTAACAGGGGCGGGCTCGGAGACCCAGTACTTC.